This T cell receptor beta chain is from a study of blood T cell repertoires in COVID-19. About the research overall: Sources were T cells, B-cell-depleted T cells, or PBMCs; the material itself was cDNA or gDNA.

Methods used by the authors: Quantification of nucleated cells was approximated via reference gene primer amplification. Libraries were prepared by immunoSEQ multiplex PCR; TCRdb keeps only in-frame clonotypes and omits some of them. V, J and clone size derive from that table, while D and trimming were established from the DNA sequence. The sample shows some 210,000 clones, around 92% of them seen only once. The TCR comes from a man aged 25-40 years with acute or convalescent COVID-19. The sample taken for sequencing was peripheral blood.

CDR3 DNA sequence: TGTGCCAGCACCATGGACAGGAACACTGAAGCTTTCTTT. It yields the protein CASTMDRNTEAFF. V gene TRBV7-8 combines with J gene TRBJ1-1, with TRBD1 as a possible D gene (6 bases). The CDR3 totals 13 residues. Germline V gene sequence: CDR1 SGHVS, CDR2 FQNEAQ. With 7 bases removed from V and 1 base from J, the gap between germline ends came to 10 bases.